This TCR beta chain was captured by sequencing in a study of cytomegalovirus exposure and HLA in healthy donors. Turning to this clone: Its antigen is as yet unknown.

The PCR contained 60 Vbeta and 13 Jbeta primers. The assay was immunoSEQ multiplex PCR, and TCRdb's table has in-frame clones only and misses some. The sample includes more than 150,000 clones, around three quarters of them seen just once. The CDR3 is 18 amino acids. Germline V CDR1 and CDR2: MDHEN, SYDVKM. Germline trimming cut 2 bases from V and 2 bases from J; bases unmatched to any gene: 13. Study results and limitations: In terms of immune exposure information, only CMV serostatus was available. In a later analysis, CMV-associated beta chains were mostly HLA-associated, it appeared.

This TCR was recovered from a woman in her twenties or thirties in good health and CMV-seropositive. V gene TRBV28 combines with J gene TRBJ2-7; 9 nucleotides agree with TRBD1. Source material: PBMCs. The CDR3 region is CASSLNEDRGKVTYEQYF. CDR3 coding DNA: TGTGCCAGCAGTTTAAATGAGGACAGGGGTAAGGTAACCTACGAGCAGTACTTC.